One and the same sample provided the 2 T cell receptor beta chains below, sequenced in a study of beta chain features in type 1 diabetes. Study-wide results and caveats: People with Type 1 diabetes carried modestly yet significantly shorter TCRB CDR3s in all four CD4+ subsets.

No antigen has been assigned to these receptors. The sequenced template was cDNA made from the entire isolated RNA. Sequencing was performed with immunoSEQ multiplex PCR; in TCRdb, only in-frame clones are kept and a portion is missing. Counted here are more than 300,000 clones, over 9% occurring once; the ten biggest clones make up roughly 0.54%. Sequences were obtained from central memory CD4+ T cells from blood. These receptors all stem from a man aged 25 to 40 with type 1 diabetes.

The V call is TRBV6-1, the J call TRBJ2-3; the D gene is possibly TRBD1 (6 bases). V was shortened by 5 bases and J by 7 bases, with 16 bases between the two germline ends. This CDR3 region has 14 residues. Looked up from germline, CDR1 is MNHNS and CDR2 is SASEGT. In DNA, the CDR3 is TGTGCCAGCAGTTCCTGGACAGATGGGAATACGCAGTATTTT. This gives the protein CASSSWTDGNTQYF.

This rearrangement joins TRBV28 to TRBJ1-3; 7 bases line up with TRBD1. CDR1 and CDR2 (germline): MDHEN, SYDVKM. V dropped 4 bases and J dropped 0; count of bases not matched to a gene: 0. The CDR3 spans 14 residues. DNA of the CDR3: TGTGCCAGCAGTTCAGGGGGCTCTGGAAACACCATATATTTT. It is translated as CASSSGGSGNTIYF.